This TCR beta chain was sequenced for a study of early T cells in non-severe SARS-CoV-2 infection. This clonotype was seen repeatedly, ten times or more. A clone one base away is much larger, so this may be a read error. TCRdb re-called the 5' RACE reads through MiXCR, storing one row per CDR3 protein. Of approximately 35,000 distinct CDR3 sequences in the sample, around 5.9% were seen once. This CDR3 spans 16 amino acids. The trim removed 6 bases at V and 0 bases at J, leaving 7 bases unmatched. CDR1 is MRHNA, CDR2 SNTAGT, per germline. This sequence was found in an adult who was a healthcare worker with PCR-confirmed SARS-CoV-2 infection or an uninfected control (not recorded which). Sequencing used whole blood. The V call is TRBV6-4, the J call TRBJ2-3, with 9 bases that match TRBD2. CDR3 in DNA: TGTGCCAGCAGCCGGACTAGCGAGGATAGCACAGATACGCAGTATTTT. Its translation is CASSRTSEDSTDTQYF.